The 28 T cell receptor beta chains reported below all come from one sample, sequenced in a study of T cell responses to AZD1222 COVID-19 vaccine. Measured with immunoSEQ multiplex PCR; TCRdb has only the in-frame clones, and not every one. Seen here are 90,000 to 150,000 clones, roughly 90% observed once, and the top ten hold 7% to 8.5%. The sequencing used peripheral blood, collected on day 0 of AZD1222 vaccination. These receptors all stem from an adult in good health.

DNA for the CDR3: TGTGCCAGCCGCACGGGCCCGAACACCGGGGAGCTGTTTTTT. Its protein product is CASRTGPNTGELFF. The genes are TRBV28 and TRBJ2-2; no clear D. V was trimmed by 8 bases and J by 0 bases, leaving 10 bases between them. Germline V CDR1 and CDR2: MDHEN, SYDVKM. The CDR3 extends over 14 amino acids.

The chain carries TRBV6-6 and TRBJ2-7; D might be TRBD1 (5 bases). Germline V CDR1 and CDR2: MNHNY, SVGAGI (reference sequence). V lost 11 bases to trimming and J lost 6 bases, with 23 bases between them. This CDR3 is 14 amino acids long. CDR3 loop: CAAKVSREDREQYF. DNA of the CDR3: TGTGCCGCAAAGGTTTCCAGGGAAGATCGCGAGCAGTACTTC.

The chain links TRBV15 to TRBJ2-1; weak D call: TRBD1 (6 bases). The germline CDR1 and CDR2 sequences are LNHNV and YYDKDF (reference sequence). V was cut by 1 base and J by 4 bases, with 17 bases left in between. CDR3 size: 17 residues. The CDR3 is CATSRGVWQGKYNEQFF. The CDR3 DNA reads as TGTGCCACCAGCAGAGGTGTTTGGCAGGGGAAATACAATGAGCAGTTCTTC.

The chain links TRBV15 to TRBJ2-7; 13 bases are shared with TRBD2. This CDR3 region has 14 residues. The trim removed 6 bases at V and 6 bases at J, leaving 5 bases unmatched. In germline, CDR1 is LNHNV, CDR2 YYDKDF (reference sequence). As DNA, the CDR3 is TGTGCCACCAGACGGACTAGCGGGAGAAGCGAGCAGTACTTC. This encodes CATRRTSGRSEQYF.

The rearrangement joins TRBV29-1 to TRBJ2-1; 7 positions match TRBD2. The CDR3 spans 12 residues. The V segment lost 6 bases and the J segment 9 bases; nucleotides outside the gene matches: 8. Germline values: CDR1 SQVTM, CDR2 ANQGSEA. The CDR3: CSVPGGSGEQFF. The CDR3 coding sequence is TGCAGCGTCCCGGGCGGGAGTGGTGAGCAGTTCTTC.

This sequence joins TRBV30 and TRBJ2-7, with 9 positions matching TRBD2. This CDR3 has 14 residues. Germline V gene sequence: CDR1 GTSNPN, CDR2 SVGIG (reference sequence). V shed 0 bases and J 2 bases; nucleotides not matched to a gene: 2. The CDR3 region is CAWSVASGTYEQYF. Written as DNA, the CDR3 is TGTGCCTGGAGTGTAGCTAGCGGGACCTACGAGCAGTACTTC.

This chain links TRBV18 with TRBJ1-5; D is uncertain. This CDR3 comprises 13 residues. V was shortened by 5 bases and J by 2 bases, with 7 bases between the two germline ends. Germline CDR1 and CDR2: KGHSH and LQKENI. CDR3 amino acids: CASSELGNQPQHF. As DNA, the CDR3 is TGTGCCAGCTCAGAGCTTGGCAATCAGCCCCAGCATTTT.

The J gene is TRBJ1-2, the V gene TRBV29-1; 10 bases fit TRBD1. The trim removed 4 bases at V and 6 bases at J, leaving 8 bases unmatched. Germline V gene data show CDR1 as SQVTM and CDR2 as ANQGSEA. The CDR3 has 14 amino acids. Written as DNA, the CDR3 is TGCAGCGTTGGAGCGGGACAGGGGTCGCATGGCTACACCTTC. It yields the protein CSVGAGQGSHGYTF.

The rearrangement links TRBV5-1 to TRBJ2-2; D possibly corresponds to TRBD1 (6 bases). The ends were cut back, 0 bases at V and 3 bases at J, with 15 bases in the middle. The CDR3 has 17 residues. In germline, CDR1 is SGHRS, CDR2 YFSETQ. The CDR3 here is CASSLGARGFDTGELFF. In DNA, the CDR3 is TGCGCCAGCAGCTTGGGGGCCAGGGGTTTCGACACCGGGGAGCTGTTTTTT.

The rearrangement uses TRBV7-6 and TRBJ2-2, with a tentative D call TRBD2 (6 bases). In germline, CDR1 is SGHVS, CDR2 FNYEAQ. Between the trimmed V and J ends, which lost 5 bases and 2 bases, there was a span of 9 bases. The CDR3 length is 14 residues. The CDR3 is CASSHGGNTGELFF. The DNA for the CDR3 is TGTGCCAGCAGCCACGGGGGTAACACCGGGGAGCTGTTTTTT.

The chain joins TRBV5-1 to TRBJ1-2, with TRBD1 matching over 11 bases. J was trimmed by 7 bases and V by 1 base; bases with no gene match: 6. The germline CDR1 and CDR2 sequences are SGHRS and YFSETQ. This CDR3 region has 15 residues. The CDR3: CASSLWTGGTGGYTF. The CDR3 nucleotides read TGCGCCAGCAGCTTGTGGACAGGGGGCACGGGTGGCTACACCTTC.

This chain links TRBV20-1 with TRBJ1-2; possibly TRBD1 for D (5 bases). The ends were cut back, 3 bases at V and 4 bases at J, with 15 bases in the middle. Germline CDR1 DFQATT, CDR2 SNEGSKA (reference sequence). CDR3 length: 14 amino acids. The CDR3 DNA is TGCAGTGCTAGTAAGGGAGATGGGGGCTATGGCTACACCTTC. As protein: CSASKGDGGYGYTF.

This chain uses TRBV7-9 with TRBJ2-2; 9 nucleotides line up with TRBD1. The CDR3 runs to 16 residues. The trim removed 5 bases at V and 9 bases at J, leaving 13 bases unmatched. Germline V gene sequence: CDR1 SEHNR, CDR2 FQNEAQ (reference sequence). Written as DNA, the CDR3 is TGTGCCAGCAGCGCGACCGGGACAGGGTTAGTCCGGGAGCTGTTTTTT. The encoded protein is CASSATGTGLVRELFF.

V usage is TRBV13 and J usage is TRBJ2-5; the match to TRBD2 covers 14 bases. Per the germline V gene, CDR1 is PRHDT and CDR2 is FYEKMQ (reference sequence). This CDR3 has 17 amino acids. The J segment lost 5 bases and the V segment lost 1 base, leaving 6 bases of the junction unmatched. CDR3 sequence reads: CASSLAGLAGVNETQYF. The DNA of the CDR3 is TGTGCCAGCAGCTTAGCGGGACTAGCGGGAGTTAATGAGACCCAGTACTTC.

The rearrangement uses TRBV5-1 and TRBJ1-2; TRBD1 is a possible D gene (5 bases). Germline loops: CDR1 SGHRS, CDR2 YFSETQ. V lost 0 bases and J 3 bases, leaving 12 bases between the germline ends. This CDR3 is 15 amino acids long. As DNA, the CDR3 is TGCGCCAGCAGCTTGGCGGGGCGGACTCACTATGGCTACACCTTC. Translating gives CASSLAGRTHYGYTF.

This chain uses TRBV10-3 with TRBJ2-7; 11 bases map to TRBD2. This CDR3 has 18 residues. The V gene's germline CDR1 is ENHRY and CDR2 SYGVKD. The trim removed 3 bases at V and 2 bases at J, leaving 12 bases unmatched. The CDR3 loop reads CAISEPGLAERGTYEQYF. CDR3 DNA sequence: TGTGCCATCAGTGAACCGGGACTAGCGGAGCGGGGGACCTACGAGCAGTACTTC.

The sample holds one count of this clone. The chain couples TRBV28 to TRBJ2-7, with D perhaps TRBD1 or TRBD2 (6 bases each). Trimming shortened V by 7 bases and J by 6 bases, and 10 bases separated the two germline ends. CDR1 is MDHEN and CDR2 is SYDVKM in the germline V gene. The CDR3 totals 11 residues. CDR3 residues: CASKGGSEQYF. In DNA form, the CDR3 reads TGTGCCAGCAAAGGGGGGTCCGAGCAGTACTTC.

V and J are TRBV13 and TRBJ2-1; a weak D match, TRBD2 (6 bases). Trimming pared 3 bases from V and 4 bases from J, leaving 16 bases between. CDR1 is PRHDT and CDR2 is FYEKMQ in the germline V gene (reference sequence). The CDR3 is 16 amino acids. The CDR3 loop reads CASSFLGSGRYNEQFF. The CDR3 DNA sequence: TGTGCCAGCAGCTTTCTGGGTAGCGGACGATACAATGAGCAGTTCTTC.

The chain combines TRBV29-1 with TRBJ2-7, with a possible D match to TRBD1 (5 bases). V was shortened by 6 bases and J by 4 bases, with 13 bases between the two germline ends. The CDR3 runs to 12 residues. CDR1 and CDR2 from the germline V gene are SQVTM and ANQGSEA. CDR3 sequence reads: CSVGRSEYEQYF. The DNA for the CDR3 is TGCAGCGTGGGGCGATCTGAGTACGAGCAGTACTTC.

This clone was detected only once. The chain couples TRBV15 to TRBJ2-7; no clear D. V was pared by 1 base and J by 7 bases, with 8 bases between. The CDR3 loop spans 12 amino acids. Germline loops: CDR1 LNHNV, CDR2 YYDKDF (reference sequence). The CDR3 DNA reads TGTGCCACCAGCAGAGTGGGGTCTGAGCAGTACTTC. This sequence encodes CATSRVGSEQYF. Filled out from reference TRBV15 and TRBJ2-7, the complete variable domain reads DAMVIQNPRYQVTQFGKPVTLSCSQTLNHNVMYWYQQKSSQAPKLLFHYYDKDFNNEADTPDNFQSRRPNTSFCFLDIRSPGLGDTAMYLCATSRVGSEQYFGPGTRLTVT.

This chain uses TRBV13 with TRBJ1-1; D remains ambiguous. V gave up 5 bases and J gave up 4 bases, with 14 bases separating them. The CDR3 runs to 14 residues. Germline loops: CDR1 PRHDT, CDR2 FYEKMQ (reference sequence). Written as DNA, the CDR3 is TGTGCCAGCAGCAGCATTTCGTCGTTCACTGAAGCTTTCTTT. Translation gives CASSSISSFTEAFF.

The chain carries TRBV28 and TRBJ1-5, with D tentatively TRBD1 (5 bases). Germline CDR1 is MDHEN and CDR2 is SYDVKM. The ends were cut back, 5 bases at V and 5 bases at J, with 19 bases in the middle. The CDR3 totals 16 residues. CDR3 residues: CASSPPGRVEDQPQHF. CDR3 nucleotides: TGTGCCAGCAGTCCCCCCGGCAGGGTTGAGGATCAGCCCCAGCATTTT.

The chain recombines TRBV11-1 with TRBJ1-2; D is ambiguous. The germline V gene has CDR1 SGHAT and CDR2 FQDESV (reference sequence). The CDR3 runs 13 residues. Trimming removed 0 bases from V and 4 bases from J, with 6 bases in between. The CDR3 DNA follows: TGTGCCAGCAGCTTAGCAGGCGGCTATGGCTACACCTTC. This encodes CASSLAGGYGYTF.

V is TRBV6-6 and J is TRBJ2-5; D might be TRBD2 (5 bases). V was pared by 2 bases and J by 5 bases, with 6 bases between. Germline V gives CDR1 MNHNY, CDR2 SVGAGI (reference sequence). This CDR3 comprises 12 residues. The CDR3 sequence: CASSYGEETQYF. For the CDR3, the DNA is TGTGCCAGCAGTTACGGGGAGGAGACCCAGTACTTC.

V gene TRBV6-5 combines with J gene TRBJ2-1, with 9 bases identical to TRBD2. The CDR3 covers 14 residues. Losses at the gene ends were 6 bases for V and 6 bases for J; bases not matched to a gene: 6. Germline V CDR1 and CDR2: MNHEY, SVGAGI. This chain's CDR3 is CASRRGRASNEQFF. CDR3 bases: TGTGCCAGCAGACGCGGGAGGGCCTCCAATGAGCAGTTCTTC.

The V call is TRBV6-2 or TRBV6-3, the J call TRBJ1-2, with D uncertain. The germline V and J ends were trimmed by 0 bases and 4 bases, with 9 bases remaining between them. This CDR3 contains 14 residues. Germline V gene data show CDR1 as MNHEY and CDR2 as SVGEGT. CDR3 residues: CASSYSPGPYGYTF. CDR3 bases: TGTGCCAGCAGTTACTCGCCAGGCCCCTATGGCTACACCTTC.

The sample holds a few counts of this clone. This sequence joins TRBV7-2 and TRBJ1-2; D uncertain. CDR1 and CDR2 from the germline V gene are SGHTA and FQGNSA. The ends were cut back, 1 base at V and 5 bases at J, with 17 bases in the middle. The CDR3 runs 16 residues. The CDR3 loop reads CASSLVQHDWGYGYTF. The DNA for the CDR3 is TGTGCCAGCAGCTTAGTACAGCACGACTGGGGATATGGCTACACCTTC.

The rearrangement uses TRBV11-2 and TRBJ2-7, with TRBD2 identical over 11 bases. In germline, CDR1 is SGHAT, CDR2 FQNNGV. The CDR3 spans 19 residues. J was trimmed by 2 bases and V by 4 bases; bases with no gene match: 16. Here the CDR3 reads CASSSRPGTSGEGTYEQYF. CDR3 bases: TGTGCCAGCAGCTCCCGTCCCGGGACTAGCGGAGAGGGCACCTACGAGCAGTACTTC.